The rows below give T cell receptor beta chains drawn from one sample of a study of shared clonotypes between healthy human individuals. Sequenced by immunoSEQ multiplex PCR; TCRdb stores in-frame clones only, minus some. This sample has over a million clones; about 80% occur once, and the top ten carry about 0.52%. Material: memory CD4+ T cells from PBMCs. These receptors came from a man between 18 and 29 years old in good health. Some clones in this sample may be carry-over from other donors' samples. Both conserved end residues are part of each CDR3. Fields, in order: D gene, clone size, J gene, V gene, CDR3 protein, CDR3 DNA. A D gene is named only where the DNA matches it firmly. Clone size appears in some rows only: once, few, many, or a class for an expanded clone.

>TRBD1|.|TRBJ2-1|TRBV9
CASSVNVGSRQGIGNEQFF
TGTGCCAGCAGCGTTAATGTCGGGTCCCGACAGGGAATAGGGAATGAGCAGTTCTTC
>.|.|TRBJ2-1|TRBV12-5
CASGWDREQFF
TGTGCTAGTGGTTGGGATAGGGAGCAGTTCTTC
>.|.|TRBJ1-3|TRBV7-8
CASSLGTVSGNTIYF
TGTGCCAGCAGCCTCGGGACGGTCTCTGGAAACACCATATATTTT
>TRBD2|many|TRBJ2-1|TRBV30
CACPSGRGLNEQFF
TGTGCCTGCCCGAGCGGGAGGGGGTTAAATGAGCAGTTCTTC
>TRBD1|.|TRBJ2-2|TRBV28
CASSLWELGQFTGELFF
TGTGCCAGCAGTTTATGGGAATTGGGACAGTTCACCGGGGAGCTGTTTTTT
>.|few|TRBJ1-2|TRBV28
CASSLRGYGYTF
TGTGCCAGCAGTTTAAGGGGATATGGCTACACCTTC
>TRBD1|.|TRBJ2-1|TRBV6-5
CASSTGQGVINEQFF
TGTGCCAGCAGTACCGGACAGGGGGTAATTAATGAGCAGTTCTTC
>.|.|TRBJ2-6|TRBV5-4
CASSLRRSGANVLTF
TGTGCCAGCAGCTTGAGGCGCTCTGGGGCCAACGTCCTGACTTTC
>.|.|TRBJ1-5|TRBV15
CATSRLTGQPQHF
TGTGCCACCAGCAGGCTGACAGGCCAGCCCCAGCATTTT
>.|.|TRBJ1-4|TRBV28
CASSPRQSREKLFF
TGTGCCAGCAGTCCCCGACAATCTCGGGAAAAACTGTTTTTT
>TRBD1|.|TRBJ2-1|TRBV28
CASSSFGTANEQFF
TGTGCCAGCAGTTCCTTCGGGACAGCAAATGAGCAGTTCTTC
>.|.|TRBJ1-4|TRBV14
CASSQVATHTTNEKLFF
TGTGCCAGCAGCCAAGTGGCCACGCACACAACTAATGAAAAACTGTTTTTT
>TRBD1|.|TRBJ2-1|TRBV7-3
CASSLLQGSNEQFF
TGTGCCAGCAGCTTACTACAGGGGAGCAATGAGCAGTTCTTC
>.|.|TRBJ2-5|TRBV11-2
CASSFRGNQETQYF
TGTGCCAGCAGCTTTAGAGGCAACCAAGAGACCCAGTACTTC
>TRBD2|.|TRBJ2-1|TRBV7-6
CASSNGLAGYSYNEQFF
TGTGCCAGCAGCAACGGACTAGCGGGCTACTCCTACAATGAGCAGTTCTTC
>TRBD1|.|TRBJ1-2|TRBV28
CASIRGGGNYGYTF
TGTGCCAGCATCCGAGGAGGGGGCAATTATGGCTACACCTTC
>.|.|TRBJ2-7|TRBV6-6
CASSSAGNYEQYF
TGTGCCAGCAGTTCGGCAGGGAACTACGAGCAGTACTTC
>TRBD1|.|TRBJ1-2|TRBV10-3
CAVGDSGYGYTF
TGTGCCGTGGGGGACAGCGGTTATGGCTACACCTTC
>.|once|TRBJ2-2|TRBV11-2
CASSVASGPNTGELFF
TGTGCCAGCAGCGTAGCTAGTGGCCCGAACACCGGGGAGCTGTTTTTT
>.|.|TRBJ1-4|TRBV18
CASSRATNEKLFF
TGTGCCAGCTCACGAGCAACTAATGAAAAACTGTTTTTT
>.|.|TRBJ2-1|TRBV9
CASSPPGATSYNEQFF
TGTGCCAGCAGCCCCCCTGGCGCAACCTCCTACAATGAGCAGTTCTTC
>.|.|TRBJ1-1|TRBV7-3
CASSLTPSAGTEAFF
TGTGCCAGCAGCTTAACCCCCTCGGCGGGCACTGAAGCTTTCTTT
>TRBD1|.|TRBJ2-3|TRBV30
CAWTTGITDTQYF
TGTGCCTGGACGACAGGGATCACAGATACGCAGTATTTT
>TRBD2|.|TRBJ2-7|TRBV7-9
CASSFAGARQVEQYF
TGTGCCAGCAGCTTTGCGGGAGCCCGTCAGGTCGAGCAGTACTTC
>TRBD1|.|TRBJ1-2|TRBV28
CASNDRAYGYTF
TGTGCCAGCAACGACAGGGCCTATGGCTACACCTTC
>.|few|TRBJ2-5|TRBV29-1
CSVEGGETQYF
TGCAGCGTTGAAGGAGGGGAGACCCAGTACTTC
>.|.|TRBJ1-1|TRBV7-2
CASSLGLDSKAFF
TGTGCCAGCAGCTTAGGGCTCGACAGTAAAGCTTTCTTT
>.|.|TRBJ1-1|TRBV6-8
CASTSEAEAFF
TGTGCCAGCACTAGCGAAGCCGAAGCTTTCTTT
>TRBD1|few|TRBJ2-7|TRBV10-3
CAISETGQGTEQYF
TGTGCCATCAGTGAGACTGGACAGGGAACCGAGCAGTACTTC
>TRBD1|few|TRBJ1-2|TRBV2
CASTVTGTGGYGYTF
TGTGCCAGCACAGTCACGGGGACAGGGGGCTATGGCTACACCTTC
>TRBD1|.|TRBJ2-7|TRBV10-3
CAIRDRGTYEQYF
TGTGCCATCAGGGACAGGGGGACCTACGAGCAGTACTTC
>.|once|TRBJ2-3|TRBV7-8
CASNVAGTDTQYF
TGTGCCAGCAACGTGGCGGGAACAGATACGCAGTATTTT
>.|.|TRBJ2-5|TRBV19
CASSQLGGETQYF
TGTGCCAGTAGTCAACTAGGCGGTGAGACCCAGTACTTC